This T cell receptor (beta chain) was obtained from a study of cytomegalovirus exposure and HLA in healthy donors. Germline assignment: CDR1 MNHNY and CDR2 SVGAGI (reference sequence). V was clipped by 2 bases and J by 3 bases; unmatched bases: 10. This CDR3 contains 16 residues. This clone came up a few times. The PCR made use of 60 Vbeta and 13 Jbeta primers. Assay used: immunoSEQ multiplex PCR; TCRdb lists only in-frame clones, some missing. In the table there are 150,000 to 200,000 clones, about four fifths of which are singletons. This TCR came from a male donor in good health and CMV-seropositive. The chain joins TRBV6-6 to TRBJ2-7, with TRBD1 identical over 7 bases. The material sequenced was PBMCs. CDR3 bases: TGTGCCAGCAGTTACCTAACAGGGGTTGGGCACTACGAGCAGTACTTC. It encodes CASSYLTGVGHYEQYF.